This T cell receptor (beta chain) appears in the sequencing data of a study of early T cells in non-severe SARS-CoV-2 infection. Study in general: The study sequenced bulk RNA from unsorted whole blood, with chains unpaired.

CDR1 is SGHTA and CDR2 is FQGNSA in the germline V gene. The CDR3 has 15 amino acids. Trimming took 1 base from V and 3 from J, leaving 12 bases between them. In TCRdb, the 5' RACE reads were re-called with MiXCR into one record per CDR3 protein. In the table there are approximately 30,000 distinct CDR3 sequences, 3.9% of which are singletons. Study observations and caveats: Private and CD4 specificities were missed by VDJdb matching, skewed to anti-spike CD8.

Worth noting for this clonotype: Antigen specificity is unknown.

The material sequenced was whole blood. This TCR derives from an adult who was a healthcare worker with PCR-confirmed SARS-CoV-2 infection or an uninfected control (not recorded which). This rearrangement joins TRBV7-2 to TRBJ1-1; possible D gene TRBD1, 5 bases. CDR3 in DNA: TGTGCCAGCAGCTTAGTCTTTGGGGGGGACACTGAAGCTTTCTTT. It specifies CASSLVFGGDTEAFF. The variable domain in full, with the rest retrieved from reference TRBV7-2 and TRBJ1-1, is GAGVSQSPSNKVTEKGKDVELRCDPISGHTALYWYRQSLGQGLEFLIYFQGNSAPDKSGLPSDRFSAERTGGSVSTLTIQRTQQEDSAVYLCASSLVFGGDTEAFFGQGTRLTVV.